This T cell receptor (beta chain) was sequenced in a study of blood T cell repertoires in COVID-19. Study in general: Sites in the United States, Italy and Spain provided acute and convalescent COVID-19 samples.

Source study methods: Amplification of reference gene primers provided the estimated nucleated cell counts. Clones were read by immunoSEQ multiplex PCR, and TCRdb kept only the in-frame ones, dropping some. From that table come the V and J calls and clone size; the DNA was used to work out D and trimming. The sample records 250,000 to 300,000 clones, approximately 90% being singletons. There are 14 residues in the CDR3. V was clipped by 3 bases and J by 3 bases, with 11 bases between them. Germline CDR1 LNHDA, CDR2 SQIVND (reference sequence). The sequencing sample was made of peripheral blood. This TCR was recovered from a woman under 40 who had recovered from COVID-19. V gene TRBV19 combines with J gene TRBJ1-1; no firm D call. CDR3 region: CASSIRSRDTEAFF. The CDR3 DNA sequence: TGTGCCAGTAGTATCAGATCCCGGGACACTGAAGCTTTCTTT.